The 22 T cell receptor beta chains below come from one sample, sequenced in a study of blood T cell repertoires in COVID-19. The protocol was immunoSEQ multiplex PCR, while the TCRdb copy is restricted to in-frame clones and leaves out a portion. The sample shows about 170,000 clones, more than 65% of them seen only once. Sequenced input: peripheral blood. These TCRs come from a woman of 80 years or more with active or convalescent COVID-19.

The CDR3 DNA sequence: TGTGCCAGCTCACCATCCTATGGACAGGGCGGACCTGGAAACACCATATATTTT. Residues: CASSPSYGQGGPGNTIYF. The chain joins TRBV18 to TRBJ1-3, with TRBD1 matching over 8 bases. Losses at the gene ends were 2 bases for V and 2 bases for J; bases not matched to a gene: 11. This CDR3 spans 18 amino acids. CDR1 KGHSH and CDR2 LQKENI come from the germline V gene.

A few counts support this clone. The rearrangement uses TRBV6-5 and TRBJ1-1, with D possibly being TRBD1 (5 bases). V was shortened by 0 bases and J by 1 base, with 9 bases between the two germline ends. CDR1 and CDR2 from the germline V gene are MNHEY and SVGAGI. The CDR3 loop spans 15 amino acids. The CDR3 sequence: CASSYSRGGNTEAFF. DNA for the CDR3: TGTGCCAGCAGTTACTCCCGGGGGGGGAACACTGAAGCTTTCTTT.

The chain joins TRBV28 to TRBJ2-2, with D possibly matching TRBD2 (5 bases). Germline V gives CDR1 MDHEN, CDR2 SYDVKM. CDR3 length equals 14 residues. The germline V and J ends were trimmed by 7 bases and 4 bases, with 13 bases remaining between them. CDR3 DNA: TGTGCCAGCACCCCGGGGTTAAGCACCGGGGAGCTGTTTTTT. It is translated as CASTPGLSTGELFF.

The CDR3 region is CASSRDRGYEQYF. In nucleotides, the CDR3 is TGTGCCAGCAGTCGGGACAGGGGCTACGAGCAGTACTTC. The rearrangement joins TRBV5-6 to TRBJ2-7; 10 bases map to TRBD1. This CDR3 has 13 amino acids. Germline trimming cut 5 bases from V and 3 bases from J; bases unmatched to any gene: 2. Per the germline V gene, CDR1 is SGHDT and CDR2 is YYEEEE.

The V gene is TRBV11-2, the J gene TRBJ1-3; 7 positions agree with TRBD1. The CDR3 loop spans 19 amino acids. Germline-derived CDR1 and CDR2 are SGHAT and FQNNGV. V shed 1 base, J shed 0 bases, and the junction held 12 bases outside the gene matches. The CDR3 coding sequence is TGTGCCAGCAGCTTAGTTGGCACCCCGGGACAGTTCTCTGGAAACACCATATATTTT. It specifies CASSLVGTPGQFSGNTIYF. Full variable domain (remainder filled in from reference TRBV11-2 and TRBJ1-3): EAGVAQSPRYKIIEKRQSVAFWCNPISGHATLYWYQQILGQGPKLLIQFQNNGVVDDSQLPKDRFSAERLKGVDSTLKIQPAKLEDSAVYLCASSLVGTPGQFSGNTIYFGEGSWLTVV.

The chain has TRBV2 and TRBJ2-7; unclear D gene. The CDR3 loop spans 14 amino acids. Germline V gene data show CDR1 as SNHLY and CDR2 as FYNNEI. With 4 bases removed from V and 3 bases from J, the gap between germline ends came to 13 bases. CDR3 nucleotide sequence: TGTGCCAGCAGTGTTGCAGGAAGGAACTACGAGCAGTACTTC. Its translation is CASSVAGRNYEQYF.

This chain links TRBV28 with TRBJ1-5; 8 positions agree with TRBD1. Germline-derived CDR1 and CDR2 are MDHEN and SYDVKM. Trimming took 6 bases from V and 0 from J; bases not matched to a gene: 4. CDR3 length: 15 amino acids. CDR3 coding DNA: TGTGCCAGCAGCTGGACAGGGCCTAGCAATCAGCCCCAGCATTTT. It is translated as CASSWTGPSNQPQHF.

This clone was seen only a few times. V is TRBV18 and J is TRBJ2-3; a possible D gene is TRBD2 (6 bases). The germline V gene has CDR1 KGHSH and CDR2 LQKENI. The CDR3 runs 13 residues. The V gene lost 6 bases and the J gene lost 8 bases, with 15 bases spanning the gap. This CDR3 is CASSPRDFPTQYF. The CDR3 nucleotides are TGTGCCAGCTCGCCGAGGGACTTCCCTACGCAGTATTTT.

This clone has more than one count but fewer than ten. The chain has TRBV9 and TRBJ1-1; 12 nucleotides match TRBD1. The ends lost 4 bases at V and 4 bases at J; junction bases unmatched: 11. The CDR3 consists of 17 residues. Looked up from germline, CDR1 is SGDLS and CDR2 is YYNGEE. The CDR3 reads CASSPTVGQGAGTEAFF. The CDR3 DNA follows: TGTGCCAGCAGCCCCACTGTGGGACAGGGGGCTGGCACTGAAGCTTTCTTT.

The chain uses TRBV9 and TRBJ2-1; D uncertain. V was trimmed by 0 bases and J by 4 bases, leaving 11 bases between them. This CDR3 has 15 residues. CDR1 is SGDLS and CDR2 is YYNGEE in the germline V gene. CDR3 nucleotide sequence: TGTGCCAGCAGCGTAGTACCAGAAAGATACAATGAGCAGTTCTTC. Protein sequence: CASSVVPERYNEQFF.

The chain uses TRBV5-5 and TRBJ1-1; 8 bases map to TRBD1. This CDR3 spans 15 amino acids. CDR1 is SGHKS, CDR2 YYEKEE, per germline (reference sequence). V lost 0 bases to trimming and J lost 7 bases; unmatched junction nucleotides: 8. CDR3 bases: TGTGCCAGCAGCTTGGCGGGACAGGTCATGGGTGAAGCTTTCTTT. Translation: CASSLAGQVMGEAFF. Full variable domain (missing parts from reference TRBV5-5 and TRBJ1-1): DAGVTQSPTHLIKTRGQQVTLRCSPISGHKSVSWYQQVLGQGPQFIFQYYEKEERGRGNFPDRFSARQFPNYSSELNVNALLLGDSALYLCASSLAGQVMGEAFFGQGTRLTVV.

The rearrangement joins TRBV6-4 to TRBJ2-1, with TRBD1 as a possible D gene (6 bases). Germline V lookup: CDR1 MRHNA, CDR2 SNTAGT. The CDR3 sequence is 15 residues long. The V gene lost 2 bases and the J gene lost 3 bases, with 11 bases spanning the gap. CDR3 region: CASSDNGGGYNEQFF. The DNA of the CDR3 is TGTGCCAGCAGTGACAATGGGGGCGGCTACAATGAGCAGTTCTTC.

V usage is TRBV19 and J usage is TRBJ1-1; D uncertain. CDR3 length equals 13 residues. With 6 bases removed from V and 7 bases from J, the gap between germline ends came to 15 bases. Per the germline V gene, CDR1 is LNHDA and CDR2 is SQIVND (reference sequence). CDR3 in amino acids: CASRSLGGNEAFF. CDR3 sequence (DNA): TGTGCCAGTAGAAGCCTGGGAGGGAATGAAGCTTTCTTT.

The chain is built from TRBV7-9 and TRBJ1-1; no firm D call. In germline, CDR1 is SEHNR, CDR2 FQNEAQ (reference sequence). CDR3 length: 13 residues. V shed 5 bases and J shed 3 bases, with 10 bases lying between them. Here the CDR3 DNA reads TGTGCCAGCAGCGTTAACAGCTACACTGAAGCTTTCTTT. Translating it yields CASSVNSYTEAFF.

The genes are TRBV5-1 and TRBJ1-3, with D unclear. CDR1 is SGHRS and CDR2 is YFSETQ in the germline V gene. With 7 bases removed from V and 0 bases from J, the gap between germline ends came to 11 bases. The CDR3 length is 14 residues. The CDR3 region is CASSQQSSGNTIYF. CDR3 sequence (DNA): TGCGCCAGCTCACAACAGAGCTCTGGAAACACCATATATTTT.

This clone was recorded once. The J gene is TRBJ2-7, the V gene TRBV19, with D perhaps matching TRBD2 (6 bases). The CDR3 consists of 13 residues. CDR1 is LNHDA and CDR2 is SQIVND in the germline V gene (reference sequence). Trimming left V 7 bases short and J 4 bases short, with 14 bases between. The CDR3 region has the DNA TGTGCCAGTATCCCACGGGAGACGTACGAGCAGTACTTC. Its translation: CASIPRETYEQYF.

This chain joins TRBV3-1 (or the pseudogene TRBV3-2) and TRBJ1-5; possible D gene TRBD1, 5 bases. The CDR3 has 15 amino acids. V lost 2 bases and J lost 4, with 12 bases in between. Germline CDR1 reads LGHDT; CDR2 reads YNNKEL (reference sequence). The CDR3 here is CASSQRGVLNQPQHF. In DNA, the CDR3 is TGTGCCAGCAGCCAAAGGGGTGTTCTTAATCAGCCCCAGCATTTT.

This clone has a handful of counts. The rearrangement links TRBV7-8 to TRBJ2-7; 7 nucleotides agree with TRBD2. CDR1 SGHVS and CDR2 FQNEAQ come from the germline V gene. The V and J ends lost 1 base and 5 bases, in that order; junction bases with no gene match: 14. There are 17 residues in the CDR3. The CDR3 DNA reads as TGTGCCAGCAGCTTAGTATTTGGTGCGGGAGCCTTCCACGAGCAGTACTTC. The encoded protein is CASSLVFGAGAFHEQYF.

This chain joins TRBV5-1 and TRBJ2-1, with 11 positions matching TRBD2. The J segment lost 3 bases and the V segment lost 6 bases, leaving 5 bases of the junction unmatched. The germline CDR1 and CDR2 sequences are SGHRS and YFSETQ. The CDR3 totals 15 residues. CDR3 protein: CASKGTSGIYNEQFF. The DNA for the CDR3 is TGCGCCAGCAAAGGGACTAGCGGTATCTACAATGAGCAGTTCTTC.

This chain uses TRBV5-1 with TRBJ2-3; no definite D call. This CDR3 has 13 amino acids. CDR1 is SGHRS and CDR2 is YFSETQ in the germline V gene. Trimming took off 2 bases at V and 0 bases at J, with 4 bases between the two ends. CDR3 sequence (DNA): TGCGCCAGCAGCTTTAGTAGCACAGATACGCAGTATTTT. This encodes CASSFSSTDTQYF.

DNA for the CDR3: TGTGCCAGTCGGGAGACTGGCACAGATACGCAGTATTTT. Translating gives CASRETGTDTQYF. The V and J genes are TRBV6-5 and TRBJ2-3, with D possibly TRBD2 on 6 matching bases. The V end was cut by 9 bases, the J end by 1 base, with 11 bases between. The V gene's germline CDR1 is MNHEY and CDR2 SVGAGI. CDR3 length: 13 amino acids.

The CDR3 loop is CSARASGTIYF. The CDR3 DNA is TGCAGTGCTAGAGCTTCCGGCACCATATATTTT. V gene TRBV20-1 combines with J gene TRBJ1-3; D gene ambiguous. Per germline, CDR1 DFQATT and CDR2 SNEGSKA (reference sequence). The CDR3 runs to 11 residues. V lost 1 base to trimming and J lost 9 bases, with 7 bases between them.